What follows are 5 T cell receptor beta chains derived from one specimen sequenced in a study of monozygotic twins with inflammatory bowel disease. One entry per CDR3 protein, without DNA, is what TCRdb gives after re-calling the 5' RACE reads. The repertoire shows 150,000 to 200,000 distinct CDR3 sequences; the top ten hold 2.8%. The sequenced sample was blood. These receptor sequences come from a human donor with ulcerative colitis or Crohn's disease, or a healthy co-twin of an affected twin (not recorded which).

The rearrangement links TRBV7-6 to TRBJ2-1; as DNA is missing, the TRBD1 call by TCRdb cannot be tested. This CDR3 is built from 12 residues. CDR1 and CDR2 (germline): SGHVS, FNYEAQ. CDR3 residues: CASSLAGRGQFF.

The chain carries TRBV24-1 and TRBJ2-1; the D call from TCRdb, TRBD2, cannot be confirmed without DNA. The germline V gene has CDR1 KGHDR and CDR2 SFDVKD. The CDR3 spans 13 residues. The CDR3 here is CATSVAGGDEQFF.

The V and J genes are TRBV9 and TRBJ2-7; the D gene TCRdb calls, TRBD1, cannot be checked with no DNA. From germline, CDR1 is SGDLS and CDR2 YYNGEE. The CDR3 is 15 amino acids. This CDR3 is CASSVTGTGGFEQYF.

The V and J genes are TRBV27 and TRBJ1-1. Looked up from germline, CDR1 is MNHEY and CDR2 is SMNVEV (reference sequence). This CDR3 contains 12 residues. The CDR3 region is CASSLSGSGAFF.

The chain combines TRBV7-8 with TRBJ1-4. The V gene's germline CDR1 is SGHVS and CDR2 FQNEAQ. This CDR3 has 18 residues. The CDR3 reads CATRPYPDDGWSNEKLFF.